This entry describes one T cell receptor beta chain. Original analysis: How many nucleated cells were present was estimated from reference gene primer amplification. The data were produced by immunoSEQ multiplex PCR, yet TCRdb's version contains in-frame clones alone and is incomplete. V and J calls and clone size are as listed in that table; D and trimming were resolved from the DNA. Of more than 250,000 clones in the sample, about nine tenths were seen once. This sample was included in a study of blood T cell repertoires in COVID-19. Which cohort a participant joined came from the clinical history participants gave. J was trimmed by 13 bases and V by 6 bases; bases with no gene match: 11. The CDR3 extends over 13 amino acids. Germline V CDR1 and CDR2: WSHSY, SAAADI.

The TCR originated in a woman aged 18-29 years who had recovered from COVID-19. The sample consisted of PBMCs or T cells enriched from blood (not recorded which). V and J are TRBV10-2 and TRBJ2-1; the match to TRBD2 covers 8 bases. In nucleotides, the CDR3 is TGCGCCAGCAGCGCCACCGGGGGGGGAGGTCAGTTCTTC. The encoded protein is CASSATGGGGQFF.